This note documents a single TCR beta chain sequence. Its specificity is unknown. This record belongs to a study of persistence of HIV-infected CD4 T cells. Between the trimmed V and J ends, which lost 3 bases and 4 bases, there was a span of 16 bases. The CDR3 is 15 amino acids. Per the germline V gene, CDR1 is LGHNA and CDR2 is YNFKEQ. Cells were stimulated nonspecifically with anti-CD3/anti-CD28 magnetic beads. Sorting of responding CD4+ T cells relied on upregulated CD40 ligand together with CD69. For less than 20 hours, CD8-depleted PBMCs received anti-CD28/CD49d costimulation, a CD40-blocking antibody and enfuvirtide. The libraries were made with immunoSEQ version 4 in survey mode. Measured with immunoSEQ multiplex PCR; TCRdb has only the in-frame clones, and not every one. The profile shows 35,000 to 50,000 clones, roughly 90% of them singletons.

This TCR was sampled from an adult man with HIV who was CMV-seropositive. Specimen: CD4+ T cells sorted from PBMCs after roughly 20-hour stimulation, collected from a patient who received antiretroviral therapy. The chain employs TRBV4-2 and TRBJ2-7, with D perhaps TRBD1 or TRBD2 (5 bases each). CDR3 protein: CASSHTGAGQYEQYF. CDR3 DNA: TGTGCCAGCAGCCACACCGGGGCAGGGCAATACGAGCAGTACTTC.